Below are 17 T cell receptor beta chains sequenced from a single sample in a study of T cell responses to AZD1222 COVID-19 vaccine. Produced via immunoSEQ multiplex PCR; TCRdb's table is partial and in-frame only. The sample shows fewer than 100,000 clones, roughly 90% of them seen only once. The sequenced sample was peripheral blood, obtained on day 0 of AZD1222 vaccination. These receptors came from an adult in good health.

The chain joins TRBV7-8 to TRBJ1-2; 8 nucleotides line up with TRBD1. V lost 5 bases to trimming and J lost 3 bases; unmatched junction nucleotides: 5. The CDR3 runs 14 residues. CDR1 and CDR2 from the germline V gene are SGHVS and FQNEAQ. DNA for the CDR3: TGTGCCAGCAGCCCAACAGGGGGAGACTATGGCTACACCTTC. It is translated as CASSPTGGDYGYTF.

The V gene is TRBV6-4, the J gene TRBJ2-1; a possible D gene is TRBD1 (6 bases). Between the trimmed V and J ends, which lost 2 bases and 5 bases, there was a span of 7 bases. The CDR3 consists of 13 residues. From germline, CDR1 is MRHNA and CDR2 SNTAGT. The CDR3 here is CASSDGTNNEQFF. The DNA for the CDR3 is TGTGCCAGCAGTGACGGGACAAACAATGAGCAGTTCTTC.

This clone occurred once. The V gene is TRBV6-5, the J gene TRBJ2-2; either TRBD1 or TRBD2 may fit D (7 bases each). Germline V CDR1 and CDR2: MNHEY, SVGAGI. The CDR3 is 15 residues long. V lost 7 bases and J 0 bases, leaving 12 bases between the germline ends. CDR3 sequence reads: CASKGGTANTGELFF. In DNA, the CDR3 is TGTGCCAGCAAGGGAGGGACAGCGAACACCGGGGAGCTGTTTTTT.

This sequence joins TRBV11-1 and TRBJ2-7; TRBD1 is a possible D gene (6 bases). Germline V gene data show CDR1 as SGHAT and CDR2 as FQDESV (reference sequence). This CDR3 has 16 residues. V was pared by 5 bases and J by 0 bases, with 17 bases between. Written as DNA, the CDR3 is TGTGCCAGCAGCCCCTCGAGAGGGACAAGCTCCTACGAGCAGTACTTC. Protein: CASSPSRGTSSYEQYF.

This rearrangement joins TRBV7-8 to TRBJ1-1; D is uncertain. The CDR3 contains 14 residues. The germline V gene encodes CDR1 SGHVS and CDR2 FQNEAQ. V gave up 5 bases and J gave up 6 bases, with 16 bases separating them. The CDR3 protein is CASSPGKGSPEAFF. The DNA for the CDR3 is TGTGCCAGCAGCCCCGGTAAAGGGAGTCCTGAAGCTTTCTTT.

The V and J genes are TRBV12-3 or TRBV12-4 and TRBJ2-7, with D unclear. Trimming removed 7 bases from V and 4 bases from J, with 14 bases in between. This CDR3 region has 13 residues. CDR3 nucleotides: TGTGCCAGCACCCCGACGACACCGTACGAGCAGTACTTC. Protein sequence: CASTPTTPYEQYF.

The chain joins TRBV4-1 to TRBJ2-7; 11 nucleotides agree with TRBD1. Germline CDR1 reads MGHRA; CDR2 reads YSYEKL. V dropped 0 bases and J dropped 1; count of bases not matched to a gene: 5. This CDR3 comprises 17 residues. The CDR3, as DNA: TGCGCCAGCAGCCAAGACCCCGGACAGGGGGCTTCCTACGAGCAGTACTTC. Translation gives CASSQDPGQGASYEQYF.

The V gene is TRBV21-1, the J gene TRBJ1-6. TRBV21-1 is a listed pseudogene. The CDR3 runs 16 residues. CDR3 in amino acids: CASSPKTGVWNSPLHF. CDR3 bases: TGTGCCAGCAGCCCAAAAACTGGGGTTTGGAATTCACCCCTCCACTTT.

This rearrangement joins TRBV3-1 (or the pseudogene TRBV3-2) to TRBJ1-1; TRBD1 might be the D (6 bases). Deletions cut 0 bases from V and 1 base from J, with 18 bases between. Looked up from germline, CDR1 is LGHDT and CDR2 is YNNKEL (reference sequence). This CDR3 is built from 18 residues. CDR3 loop: CASSQDGGQVYTNTEAFF. The CDR3 bases are TGTGCCAGCAGCCAAGATGGGGGCCAGGTCTACACGAACACTGAAGCTTTCTTT.

This clone was seen only once. The CDR3 DNA is TGTGCCAGCAGTTCGTCAGGGGACGGCGGGACCCAGTACTTC. Its translation: CASSSSGDGGTQYF. This chain joins TRBV27 and TRBJ2-5, with D perhaps matching TRBD1 (6 bases). Germline CDR1 MNHEY, CDR2 SMNVEV (reference sequence). Between the trimmed V and J ends, which lost 4 bases and 7 bases, there was a span of 16 bases. This CDR3 contains 14 residues.

CDR3 region: CSVVQGGQPQHF. The CDR3 DNA reads as TGCAGCGTTGTGCAGGGAGGCCAGCCCCAGCATTTT. The gene calls are TRBV29-1 and TRBJ1-5; TRBD1 might be the D (5 bases). Germline V gene sequence: CDR1 SQVTM, CDR2 ANQGSEA. V was clipped by 4 bases and J by 7 bases, with 11 bases between them. This CDR3 has 12 amino acids.

The table lists this clone with a few counts. This chain uses TRBV27 with TRBJ2-2, with D possibly being TRBD1 (5 bases). V was pared by 3 bases and J by 5 bases, with 10 bases between. CDR1 is MNHEY, CDR2 SMNVEV, per germline (reference sequence). The CDR3 extends over 14 amino acids. CDR3 amino acids: CASSLTEMTGELFF. CDR3 sequence (DNA): TGTGCCAGCAGTTTGACAGAGATGACCGGGGAGCTGTTTTTT.

J is TRBJ2-7 and V is TRBV19, with D hard to call. CDR1 LNHDA and CDR2 SQIVND come from the germline V gene (reference sequence). This CDR3 region has 15 residues. V shed 3 bases and J shed 3 bases, with 15 bases lying between them. The CDR3 spells CASSIRSGRHYEQYF. Here the CDR3 DNA reads TGTGCCAGTAGTATTAGGTCCGGCAGGCACTACGAGCAGTACTTC.

This CDR3 reads CASSLGQNTEAFF. Written as DNA, the CDR3 is TGTGCCAGCAGTTTGGGACAGAACACTGAAGCTTTCTTT. The rearrangement links TRBV27 to TRBJ1-1; maybe TRBD1 (6 bases). CDR1 and CDR2 (germline): MNHEY, SMNVEV (reference sequence). Trimming removed 3 bases at V and 1 base at J, with 6 bases between. The CDR3 covers 13 residues.

This chain connects TRBV12-5 to TRBJ2-1; TRBD1 matches 8 bases. Trimming took 1 base from V and 5 from J; bases not matched to a gene: 19. Germline V gene lookup returns CDR1 LGHNT and CDR2 FRNRAP. CDR3 length: 20 amino acids. The CDR3 loop is CASGLGGGRGLSLYDNEQFF. The CDR3 coding sequence is TGTGCTAGTGGTTTGGGTGGCGGCAGGGGGCTTAGTCTTTACGACAATGAGCAGTTCTTC.

The chain recombines TRBV15 with TRBJ1-1; D remains unclear. Germline assignment: CDR1 LNHNV and CDR2 YYDKDF (reference sequence). Deletions cut 3 bases from V and 2 bases from J, with 10 bases between. The CDR3 is 14 residues long. This CDR3 is CATSRRRLNTEAFF. The DNA for the CDR3 is TGTGCCACCAGCAGGCGCAGATTAAACACTGAAGCTTTCTTT.

The chain has TRBV19 and TRBJ1-5, with D unclear. The germline V and J ends were trimmed by 1 base and 1 base, with 8 bases remaining between them. CDR3 length: 15 amino acids. Germline V gives CDR1 LNHDA, CDR2 SQIVND (reference sequence). DNA for the CDR3: TGTGCCAGTAGTATAGGGGGTAGAAGCAATCAGCCCCAGCATTTT. This gives the protein CASSIGGRSNQPQHF.